This TCR beta chain was retrieved from a study of T cell responses to AZD1222 COVID-19 vaccine. TCRdb's copy holds only in-frame clones and misses some; the assay was immunoSEQ multiplex PCR. The data hold roughly 180,000 clones, with around 90% observed a single time. Sequencing used peripheral blood, obtained on day 0 of AZD1222 vaccination. The sequence was collected from an adult in good health.

For the CDR3, the DNA is TGTGCCATCAGTGAGTCGCTGGGCGCATACGAAAAACTGTTTTTT. This encodes CAISESLGAYEKLFF. The J gene is TRBJ1-4, the V gene TRBV10-3, with D unresolved. CDR3 length: 15 residues. CDR1 and CDR2 from the germline V gene are ENHRY and SYGVKD. V was shortened by 0 bases and J by 8 bases, with 13 bases between the two germline ends.